A selection of T cell receptor beta chains follows, all from one sample in a study of blood T cell repertoires in COVID-19. Clones were read by immunoSEQ multiplex PCR, and TCRdb kept only the in-frame ones, dropping some. The data hold about 97,000 clones, with 92% observed a single time. Sequencing was done on a sample of peripheral blood. The receptors originated from a woman between 50 and 59 years old with COVID-19, enrolled during active disease. CDR3s leave out the opening cysteine and the closing phenylalanine or tryptophan. Some rows mark clone size as missing; the rest say once, few, many or name a class of expanded clone.

clone_size v_call cdr3_aa
- TRBV9 ASSVSGYPQETQY
- TRBV27 ASSYGTGVEAF
once TRBV7-9 ASSSGTSGASYNEQF
- TRBV4-3 ASSPGGLGNTIY
- TRBV10-3 AISEPGQDLFTDTQY
- TRBV12-5 ASGFRGGPDTQY
- TRBV19 ASKLTNTGELF
- TRBV12-3/TRBV12-4 ASSLRQVYGYT
once TRBV9 ATQRLAGRTDTQY
once TRBV19 ASSILSGTATYEQY
once TRBV11-2 ASTTSTGNSGANVLT
- TRBV11-3 ASSAETRDEQF
- TRBV21-1 ASSKVGDTEAF
- TRBV2 ASKYRGQEGYT
- TRBV19 ASSDNHEKLF
- TRBV2 ASSEDSNEQF
- TRBV3-1/TRBV3-2 ASSTQGANTEAF
- TRBV28 ASSLGGVTEAF
- TRBV5-1 ASRTGGGNEQF
- TRBV7-8 ASSLAPSGGGEQY
- TRBV13 ASSLPGLRNSPLH
- TRBV12-5 ASGSRTQAF
- TRBV5-1 ASSLQRGRTDTQY
few TRBV6-1 ASSGLAGPNTYNEQF
- TRBV30 AWSVGGGDQPQH
- TRBV7-6 ASSPAREGYSPLH
- TRBV28 ASSLGTSRQETQY
- TRBV24-1 ATSAEGQGSNEQF
- TRBV4-1 ASSQDRGGATNEKLF
- TRBV19 ASSIKGGRVGNQPQH
- TRBV19 ASTSNYGYT
- TRBV5-6 ASSLFRFPQGAF
- TRBV5-6 ASSPTSYTGELF
- TRBV6-6 ASSYRERASYGYT
- TRBV27 ASRLDRGLYNSPLH
- TRBV3-1/TRBV3-2 ASSLQGYNQPQH
- TRBV11-2 ASSRGEIGNTIY
- TRBV19 ASRVQGNSPLH
- TRBV6-5 ASSYSRQENTEAF
- TRBV21-1 ASIDKGRGIFGNTIY
- TRBV27 ASSLAARQPQH
- TRBV28 ASSFSSPGTGGIAEAF
- TRBV10-2 ASSATGVGYGYT
- TRBV19 ASSLRDSYGYT
- TRBV19 ASQLQGRPYNEQF
- TRBV13 ASSARAQGAGDEKLF